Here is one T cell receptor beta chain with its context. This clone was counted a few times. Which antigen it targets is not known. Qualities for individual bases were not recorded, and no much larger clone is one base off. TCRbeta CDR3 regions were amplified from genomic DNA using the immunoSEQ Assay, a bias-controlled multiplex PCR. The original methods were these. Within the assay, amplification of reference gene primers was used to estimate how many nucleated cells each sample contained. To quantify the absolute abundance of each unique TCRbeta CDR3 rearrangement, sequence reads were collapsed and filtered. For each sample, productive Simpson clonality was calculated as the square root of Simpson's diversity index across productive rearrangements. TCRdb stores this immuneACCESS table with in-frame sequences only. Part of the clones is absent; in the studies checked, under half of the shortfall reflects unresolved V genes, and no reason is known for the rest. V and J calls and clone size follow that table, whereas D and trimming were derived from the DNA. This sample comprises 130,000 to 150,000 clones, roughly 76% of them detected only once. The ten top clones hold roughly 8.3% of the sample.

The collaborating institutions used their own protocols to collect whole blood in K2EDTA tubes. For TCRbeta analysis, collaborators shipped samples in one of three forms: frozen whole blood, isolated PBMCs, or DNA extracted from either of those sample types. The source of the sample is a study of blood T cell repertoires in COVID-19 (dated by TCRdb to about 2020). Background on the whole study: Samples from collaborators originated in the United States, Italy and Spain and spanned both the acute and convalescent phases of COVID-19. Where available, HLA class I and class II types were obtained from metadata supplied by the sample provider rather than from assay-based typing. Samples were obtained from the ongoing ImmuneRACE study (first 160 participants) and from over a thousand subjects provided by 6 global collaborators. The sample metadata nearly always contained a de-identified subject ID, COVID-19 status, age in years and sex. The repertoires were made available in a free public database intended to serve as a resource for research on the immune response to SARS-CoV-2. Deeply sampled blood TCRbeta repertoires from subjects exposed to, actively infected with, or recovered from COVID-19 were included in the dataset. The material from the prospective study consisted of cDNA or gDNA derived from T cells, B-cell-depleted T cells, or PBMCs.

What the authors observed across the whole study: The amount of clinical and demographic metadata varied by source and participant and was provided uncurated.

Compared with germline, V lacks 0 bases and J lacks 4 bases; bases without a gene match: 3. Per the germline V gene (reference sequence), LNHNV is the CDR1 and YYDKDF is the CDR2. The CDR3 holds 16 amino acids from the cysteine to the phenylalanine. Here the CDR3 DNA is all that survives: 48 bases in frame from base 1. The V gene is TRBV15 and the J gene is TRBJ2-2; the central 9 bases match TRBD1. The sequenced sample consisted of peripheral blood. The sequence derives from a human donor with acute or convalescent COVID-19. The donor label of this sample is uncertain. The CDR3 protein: CATSREQTGGTGELFF. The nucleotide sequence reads TGTGCCACCAGCAGAGAGCAGACAGGGGGCACCGGGGAGCTGTTTTTT.